This TCR beta chain was found in a study of shared clonotypes between healthy human individuals (dated by TCRdb to about 2020). Regarding the research as a whole: A couple of women and a few men aged 18 to 49 years were included in the cohort. For each donor, CD4 naive and CD4 memory were each given three plates, CD8 naive was given two plates, and CD8 memory was given one plate. To estimate repertoire size and how much clonotypes are shared between individuals, the study performed deep sequencing of blood TCR repertoires from a few healthy adults. Leukapheresis yielded between about 0.9 and 10 billion PBMCs per donor. To increase sequencing depth and limit assay-specific biases, TCR repertoire library preparation and sequencing were carried out by different laboratories using diverse techniques. Summary of the overall study and its limitations: Pairwise subsampling led to the expectation that sequencing depth would affect the degree of clonotype sharing among donors. Clonotypes shared by all four sorted-subset donors showed higher generation probabilities than non-shared clonotypes. Naive subsets generally had larger estimated clonotype richness than memory subsets did. Sampling was limited to blood, and TCR repertoires in tissue likely differ from TCR repertoires in blood. Rarefaction of sorted-subset datasets indicated incomplete sequencing despite the large sequencing depth. Sharing across several donors was observed for about 5% of naive CD4, 3% to 3.5% of naive CD8, roughly 2.3% of memory CD4, and less than 0.45% of memory CD8 clonotypes. The small number of donors limited the genetic and exposure-history diversity represented.

Of note for this clone: Its target antigen remains unknown. No base qualities exist here, and no much larger clone lies one base off it.

V sheds 8 bases and J sheds 0 bases, leaving 13 bases between their ends. According to the germline V gene, CDR1 reads MDHEN and CDR2 reads SYDVKM. The CDR3 goes from the cysteine to the phenylalanine over 14 residues. The entry retains the CDR3 DNA only, 42 bases that are in frame from base 1. TCR CDR3 regions were amplified from genomic DNA by multiplex PCR using the deep immunoSEQ assay. Genomic DNA extracted from each cell subset was distributed evenly over all wells of several immunoSEQ 96-well plates, and each plate served as one replicate. For sorted subsets, 200 ng of genomic DNA, equivalent to 25,000 to 35,000 T cell genomes, went into each replicate PCR. Purified libraries were measured with a Qubit 3.0 fluorometer, size-checked on a Bioanalyzer 2100, and measured again with the KAPA Library Quantification kit. A separate single-read 150-cycle Illumina NextSeq 550 flow cell was used to sequence each immunoSEQ 96-well plate. Per the original workflow: Because the immunoSEQ output included only junctional sequences and no quality scores, the filtering could not be the same as the filtering used for full-length reads. To assign V/J genes and CDR3, sequences were annotated using PyIR, a Python wrapper for IgBLAST v1.9, with IMGT germline references. Reads were removed for weak V/J assignments (E-value above 1e-6), missing CDR3, stop codons, out-of-frame junctions, or ambiguous translated residues. V3J clonotypes were defined as sequences sharing the same inferred V gene, J gene, and CDR3 amino acid sequence. The percentage overlap between two repertoires was calculated by dividing the number of shared unique clonotypes by the size of the smaller repertoire. Richness of each repertoire was evaluated using RTK rarefaction, the Chao1 estimator, and Recon v2.1 estimates of unobserved clonotypes. Generation probabilities for all TCRbeta clonotypes obtained by the gDNA method from a handful of donors were computed using OLGA. TCRdb's version of the immuneACCESS table is confined to in-frame rearrangements and falls short of the full clone set. An unresolved V gene accounts for under half of the shortfall where checked; the remainder is of unknown origin. From that table come the V and J calls and clone size; the DNA was used to work out D and trimming. The sample has around 2.5 million clones on record, 90% to 95% of them singletons. Together, the top ten hold 0.36% of the sample.

The donors were healthy, HIV-negative adults who had no recently reported acute infections or vaccinations. Only Caucasian adults living in Nashville, Tennessee, USA were represented among the donors. CD4+ T cells were enriched by magnetic negative selection, after which naive cells were positively selected on CD45RA and the negative fraction was taken as the memory subset. Blood was collected by leukapheresis, and PBMCs were isolated by Ficoll-Histopaque density gradient centrifugation and then cryopreserved in liquid nitrogen vapor phase. Analytical flow cytometry was used to check the purity and quantity of every magnetically sorted T cell population. From each sorted fraction, genomic DNA was isolated and quantified by UV absorbance on a Nanodrop 2000c.

Sequenced: naive CD4+ T cells from PBMCs. According to the study, the label for this sample's cell subset or site signals: CD45RA+ positively selected. The origin of this receptor is a man between 18 and 35 years old in good health. Some clones in this sample may be carry-over from other donors' samples. The V gene is TRBV28 and the J gene is TRBJ1-1; no D gene call is confident. The DNA reads TGTGCCAGCCTTAGATACGGAATGAACACTGAAGCTTTCTTT. This codes for CASLRYGMNTEAFF.